One TCR beta chain is described in this entry. The entry originates in a study of blood T cell repertoires in COVID-19. Looking at the study overall: Donors in the United States, Italy and Spain gave samples during acute or convalescent COVID-19. The cDNA or gDNA used as material had been derived from T cells, B-cell-depleted T cells, or PBMCs.

CDR3 length: 14 amino acids. The V and J ends lost 7 bases and 2 bases respectively, with 12 bases between them. The V gene's germline CDR1 is MDHEN and CDR2 SYDVKM. Sequencing used immunoSEQ multiplex PCR; TCRdb keeps in-frame clones, though not all of them. This sample has 98,000 or so clones, with roughly 80% found just once. The V and J genes are TRBV28 and TRBJ1-5; the D is unclear. Material: peripheral blood. The TCR was taken from a woman aged 80 or over with active or convalescent COVID-19. In nucleotides, the CDR3 is TGTGCCAGCATTTCCGGGGAAGGCAATCAGCCCCAGCATTTT. It codes for CASISGEGNQPQHF.